The source of this T cell receptor (beta chain) is a study of T cell clonality in common variable immunodeficiency. Trimming cost V 6 bases and J 0 bases, with 14 bases left between them. This CDR3 region has 14 residues. In germline, CDR1 is DFQATT, CDR2 SNEGSKA (reference sequence). Libraries were prepared by immunoSEQ multiplex PCR; TCRdb keeps only in-frame clonotypes and omits some of them. This sample carries tens of thousands of clones, none of them present only once. This clone occurred many times. The target antigen is unknown. Read sequence stops 3 residues before the CDR3 end, and the germline J gene provides the missing end. Study results and caveats: In common variable immunodeficiency, TCR beta chains reportedly carried fewer deletions and N-nucleotide insertions.

Sequencing was done on a sample of peripheral blood mononuclear cells. V gene TRBV20-1 combines with J gene TRBJ1-1, with D possibly matching TRBD1 (6 bases). The receptor was derived from a human donor with common variable immunodeficiency. The CDR3 region is CSAAQGAMNTEAFF. The sequenced part of the CDR3 DNA is TGCAGTGCAGCACAGGGCGCCATGAACACTGAA.